One and the same sample provided the 26 T cell receptor beta chains below, sequenced in a study of PD-1 blockade in classical Hodgkin lymphoma. Exposure to brentuximab vedotin varied, and each patient had relapsed following autologous stem cell transplantation. Libraries were prepared by immunoSEQ multiplex PCR; TCRdb keeps only in-frame clonotypes and omits some of them. The sample contains fewer than 15,000 clones, approximately 86% of which appear only once. This sample comprised peripheral blood mononuclear cells (PBMCs), obtained at baseline. These receptors all come from a human donor with classical Hodgkin lymphoma.

The J gene is TRBJ1-1, the V gene TRBV5-6, with D unresolved. Trimming stripped 0 bases from V and 1 base from J, with 4 bases between. Germline CDR1 and CDR2: SGHDT and YYEEEE. The CDR3 contains 13 residues. The CDR3 is CASSLGRNTEAFF. DNA of the CDR3: TGTGCCAGCAGCTTGGGGAGGAACACTGAAGCTTTCTTT.

The CDR3 DNA sequence: TGCGCCAGCAGCTTAAGTGGGGCAGGGAAAAATGAAAAACTGTTTTTT. Protein sequence: CASSLSGAGKNEKLFF. The genes are TRBV5-1 and TRBJ1-4; maybe TRBD1 (5 bases). The CDR3 runs 16 residues. Trimming removed 2 bases from V and 5 bases from J, with 16 bases in between. Germline V gives CDR1 SGHRS, CDR2 YFSETQ.

The chain recombines TRBV19 with TRBJ1-5; tentatively, D is TRBD1 (5 bases). Germline CDR1 reads LNHDA; CDR2 reads SQIVND (reference sequence). V lost 4 bases, J lost 3 bases, and 28 bases lay in between. The CDR3 runs 20 residues. As DNA, the CDR3 is TGTGCCAGTAGTACCATCCCCCTCCAGGGTAAACCGGGTAACAATCAGCCCCAGCATTTT. This gives the protein CASSTIPLQGKPGNNQPQHF.

CDR3 sequence reads: CSALPESSYEQYF. CDR3 DNA sequence: TGCAGCGCCCTCCCAGAGAGCTCCTACGAGCAGTACTTC. The rearrangement uses TRBV29-1 and TRBJ2-7, with unresolved D. V was shortened by 7 bases and J by 0 bases, with 13 bases between the two germline ends. Germline CDR1 reads SQVTM; CDR2 reads ANQGSEA. The CDR3 has 13 amino acids.

CDR3 amino acids: CASSYFGGPDEKLFF. The CDR3, as DNA: TGTGCCAGCAGTTACTTCGGGGGGCCGGATGAAAAACTGTTTTTT. The V and J genes are TRBV6-5 and TRBJ1-4, with D perhaps matching TRBD1 (6 bases). Deletions cut 1 base from V and 6 bases from J, with 12 bases between. Germline CDR1 MNHEY, CDR2 SVGAGI. The CDR3 loop spans 15 amino acids.

This chain joins TRBV19 and TRBJ2-5, with TRBD1 matching over 7 bases. The germline gives CDR1 LNHDA, CDR2 SQIVND (reference sequence). Trimming took 6 bases from V and 1 from J; bases not matched to a gene: 8. The CDR3 is 15 amino acids. CDR3 region: CASSKRQGPQETQYF. The CDR3 region has the DNA TGTGCCAGTAGCAAAAGACAGGGCCCCCAAGAGACCCAGTACTTC.

J is TRBJ1-1 and V is TRBV5-1, with a weak D call TRBD1 (5 bases). Looked up from germline, CDR1 is SGHRS and CDR2 is YFSETQ. This CDR3 spans 13 amino acids. Trimming took off 4 bases at V and 4 bases at J, with 11 bases between the two ends. The CDR3 sequence: CASSLGGGTEAFF. The CDR3 DNA is TGCGCCAGCAGCCTCGGCGGGGGCACTGAAGCTTTCTTT.

The rearrangement uses TRBV6-6 and TRBJ1-1; D might be TRBD1 (5 bases). V lost 10 bases and J 4 bases, leaving 10 bases between the germline ends. The CDR3 totals 11 residues. Germline assignment: CDR1 MNHNY and CDR2 SVGAGI (reference sequence). The CDR3 loop is CATGRGTEAFF. DNA of the CDR3: TGTGCCACCGGTAGGGGCACTGAAGCTTTCTTT.

The chain has TRBV29-1 and TRBJ2-1, with a possible D match to TRBD2 (7 bases). The germline CDR1 and CDR2 sequences are SQVTM and ANQGSEA. This CDR3 has 13 amino acids. Trimming cost V 7 bases and J 1 base, with 11 bases left between them. This CDR3 reads CSERGGSYNEQFF. For the CDR3, the DNA is TGCAGCGAGAGGGGGGGATCCTACAATGAGCAGTTCTTC.

This sequence joins TRBV28 and TRBJ1-1; D gene uncertain. Germline values: CDR1 MDHEN, CDR2 SYDVKM. CDR3 length equals 13 residues. V lost 5 bases and J lost 0, with 7 bases in between. As DNA, the CDR3 is TGTGCCAGCAGTACAAACGTGAACACTGAAGCTTTCTTT. Residues: CASSTNVNTEAFF.

The CDR3 coding sequence is TGTGCCAGCAGTGCCTATCAAGAAATAGGGGGCTACACCTTC. Its translation is CASSAYQEIGGYTF. The rearrangement uses TRBV6-4 and TRBJ1-2, with D unclear. V lost 4 bases and J 8 bases, leaving 17 bases between the germline ends. Germline V gene lookup returns CDR1 MRHNA and CDR2 SNTAGT. The CDR3 extends over 14 amino acids.

The rearrangement uses TRBV5-6 and TRBJ2-7, with TRBD1 matching over 7 bases. The CDR3 runs to 14 residues. Trimming at V came to 4 bases and at J to 2 bases, leaving 6 bases not matched to a gene. Germline values: CDR1 SGHDT, CDR2 YYEEEE. CDR3 sequence: CASSLGQATYEQYF. For the CDR3, the DNA is TGTGCCAGCAGCCTCGGACAGGCGACCTACGAGCAGTACTTC. Together with reference TRBV5-6 and TRBJ2-7, the CDR3 gives the full variable domain: DAGVTQSPTHLIKTRGQQVTLRCSPKSGHDTVSWYQQALGQGPQFIFQYYEEEERQRGNFPDRFSGHQFPNYSSELNVNALLLGDSALYLCASSLGQATYEQYFGPGTRLTVT.

The rearrangement joins TRBV28 to TRBJ2-7; either TRBD1 or TRBD2 may fit D (6 bases each). The germline CDR1 and CDR2 sequences are MDHEN and SYDVKM. The CDR3 has 14 residues. V was pared by 9 bases and J by 1 base, with 16 bases between. Here the CDR3 reads CASHKGGWSYEQYF. CDR3 DNA: TGTGCCAGTCACAAGGGGGGTTGGTCCTACGAGCAGTACTTC.

This chain connects TRBV7-6 to TRBJ1-3; unclear D gene. The CDR3 has 16 amino acids. V was trimmed by 4 bases and J by 3 bases, leaving 16 bases between them. Germline CDR1 SGHVS, CDR2 FNYEAQ. CDR3 in DNA: TGTGCCAGCAGCTCCCACCTGGGAGGAGTTGGAAACACCATATATTTT. Its translation: CASSSHLGGVGNTIYF.

The chain joins TRBV5-6 to TRBJ1-4; possibly TRBD1 for D (6 bases). Trimming shortened V by 1 base and J by 8 bases, and 15 bases separated the two germline ends. The CDR3 contains 15 residues. Germline-derived CDR1 and CDR2 are SGHDT and YYEEEE. The CDR3 protein is CASSLWGGWSEKLFF. CDR3 in DNA: TGTGCCAGCAGCTTGTGGGGGGGCTGGAGCGAAAAACTGTTTTTT.

J is TRBJ1-6 and V is TRBV14; D is unresolved. Trimming took off 4 bases at V and 10 bases at J, with 8 bases between the two ends. Germline values: CDR1 SGHDN, CDR2 FVKESK. The CDR3 runs to 12 residues. The CDR3 protein is CASSPARSPLHF. CDR3 DNA: TGTGCCAGCAGCCCCGCACGGTCACCCCTCCACTTT.

The chain carries TRBV6-5 and TRBJ1-1; D not resolved. The V gene's germline CDR1 is MNHEY and CDR2 SVGAGI. V lost 5 bases and J lost 4, with 11 bases in between. There are 13 residues in the CDR3. Here the CDR3 reads CASSKRLPTEAFF. The CDR3 bases are TGTGCCAGCAGTAAACGACTGCCCACTGAAGCTTTCTTT.

This clone was found a few times. DNA of the CDR3: TGTGCCAGCAGCCCACCAGACAGGGTTTACTATGGCTACACCTTC. It codes for CASSPPDRVYYGYTF. The chain carries TRBV19 and TRBJ1-2; 7 bases align to TRBD1. Germline loops: CDR1 LNHDA, CDR2 SQIVND (reference sequence). The J segment lost 3 bases and the V segment lost 9 bases, leaving 13 bases of the junction unmatched. The CDR3 consists of 15 residues.

The V gene is TRBV5-1, the J gene TRBJ2-1; the match to TRBD1 covers 9 bases. The CDR3 spans 17 residues. V lost 0 bases and J lost 4; bases outside the gene matches: 8. Per the germline V gene, CDR1 is SGHRS and CDR2 is YFSETQ. In DNA form, the CDR3 reads TGCGCCAGCAGCTTGGCCTTGGGGACAGGGAATTACAATGAGCAGTTCTTC. Translating gives CASSLALGTGNYNEQFF.

This clone is medium-sized. CDR3 nucleotides: TGCGCCAGCAGCTTGGGTGCAGGGTGGGGAGCTAACTATGGCTACACCTTC. This translates into CASSLGAGWGANYGYTF. J is TRBJ1-2 and V is TRBV5-1; a weak D match, TRBD1 (5 bases). The CDR3 contains 17 residues. Trimming shortened V by 0 bases and J by 0 bases, and 15 bases separated the two germline ends. Germline CDR1 and CDR2: SGHRS and YFSETQ.

The chain links TRBV18 to TRBJ1-3; D remains unclear. Germline V gives CDR1 KGHSH, CDR2 LQKENI. V lost 3 bases to trimming and J lost 4 bases, with 4 bases between them. The length of the CDR3 is 12 residues. The CDR3 nucleotides read TGTGCCAGCTCACCCCAGGGAAACACCATATATTTT. Its translation is CASSPQGNTIYF. Full variable domain (outside the CDR3, taken from reference TRBV18 and TRBJ1-3): NAGVMQNPRHLVRRRGQEARLRCSPMKGHSHVYWYRQLPEEGLKFMVYLQKENIIDESGMPKERFSAEFPKEGPSILRIQQVVRGDSAAYFCASSPQGNTIYFGEGSWLTVV.

The chain has TRBV30 and TRBJ2-3; D is possibly TRBD1 (5 bases). CDR1 is GTSNPN, CDR2 SVGIG, per germline (reference sequence). The V gene lost 6 bases and the J gene lost 4 bases, with 11 bases spanning the gap. The length of the CDR3 is 12 residues. CDR3 sequence reads: CACSAGSDTQYF. CDR3 bases: TGTGCCTGCTCGGCAGGGTCAGATACGCAGTATTTT.

A few counts support this clone. V is TRBV12-2 and J is TRBJ2-7; no DNA check was done on the table's D call, TRBD2. TRBV12-2 is a known pseudogene. CDR3 size: 17 residues. The CDR3 sequence: CASRAYCMGLARYEQYF. The CDR3 DNA follows: TGTGCAAGTCGCGCCTATTGTATGGGACTAGCGCGATACGAGCAGTACTTC.

This chain joins TRBV5-5 and TRBJ1-2; D unclear. The ends were cut back, 4 bases at V and 2 bases at J, with 3 bases in the middle. The germline gives CDR1 SGHKS, CDR2 YYEKEE (reference sequence). The CDR3 sequence is 11 residues long. CDR3 residues: CASSANYGYTF. In nucleotides, the CDR3 is TGTGCCAGCAGCGCCAACTATGGCTACACCTTC.

The chain combines TRBV27 with TRBJ2-7; weak D call: TRBD1 (5 bases). The CDR3 spans 18 residues. Trimming left V 0 bases short and J 7 bases short, with 25 bases between. Germline-derived CDR1 and CDR2 are MNHEY and SMNVEV (reference sequence). The CDR3 DNA is TGTGCCAGCAGTTTATCGCTGGTTTATGCGACAGTCTCAAATGAGCAGTACTTC. Its translation: CASSLSLVYATVSNEQYF.

The chain couples TRBV5-1 to TRBJ2-3, with D hard to call. In germline, CDR1 is SGHRS, CDR2 YFSETQ. V gave up 0 bases and J gave up 5 bases, with 7 bases separating them. This CDR3 contains 13 residues. CDR3 amino acids: CASSLGWIDTQYF. The CDR3 coding sequence is TGCGCCAGCAGCTTGGGTTGGATAGATACGCAGTATTTT. The variable domain in full, with the rest retrieved from reference TRBV5-1 and TRBJ2-3, is KAGVTQTPRYLIKTRGQQVTLSCSPISGHRSVSWYQQTPGQGLQFLFEYFSETQRNKGNFPGRFSGRQFSNSRSEMNVSTLELGDSALYLCASSLGWIDTQYFGPGTRLTVL.